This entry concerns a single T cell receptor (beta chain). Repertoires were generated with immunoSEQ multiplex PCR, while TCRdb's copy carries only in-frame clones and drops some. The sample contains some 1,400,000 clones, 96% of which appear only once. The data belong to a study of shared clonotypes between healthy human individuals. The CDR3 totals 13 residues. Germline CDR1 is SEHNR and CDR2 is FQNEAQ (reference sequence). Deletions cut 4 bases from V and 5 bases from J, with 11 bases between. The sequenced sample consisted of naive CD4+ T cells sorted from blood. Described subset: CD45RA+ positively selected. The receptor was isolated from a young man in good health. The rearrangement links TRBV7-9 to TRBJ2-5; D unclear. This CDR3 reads CASSSRHYETQYF. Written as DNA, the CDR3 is TGTGCCAGCAGCTCCCGGCATTACGAGACCCAGTACTTC.